One and the same sample provided the 10 T cell receptor beta chains below, sequenced in a study of T cells in Graves' hyperthyroidism and ophthalmopathy (dated by TCRdb to about 2019). Library creation used multiplex PCR. The instrument given in TCRdb is Illumina HiSeq 2000. TCR beta CDR3 regions were amplified from RNA transcripts. The first round of RT-PCR for the TCR CDR3 was performed with the HTBI primer set and the Qiagen OneStep RT-PCR kit. TCRdb handled the public reads itself, with Q25 trimming in fastp and clone calling in MiXCR, and kept productive beta chains. Identical CDR3 proteins give one entry, which carries the most common genes and DNA. This sample has about 260,000 distinct CDR3 sequences in its table, and less than 30% of those were observed once. The top ten constitute approximately 30% of the sample. The specimen was blood. The receptors were sampled from a man in his forties with Graves' hyperthyroidism that later progressed to Graves' ophthalmopathy.

The table lists this clonotype with a few counts. The chain combines TRBV6-2 or TRBV6-3 with TRBJ2-7; weak D call: TRBD1 (6 bases). There are 12 residues in the CDR3. Germline V lookup: CDR1 MNHEY, CDR2 SVGEGT. Here the CDR3 reads CAAGDTTYEQYF. The CDR3 coding sequence is TGTGCGGCCGGGGACACTACCTACGAGCAGTACTTC.

This clonotype appeared many times. The genes are TRBV6-5 and TRBJ1-2; D unclear. Trimming shortened V by 6 bases and J by 0 bases, and 8 bases separated the two germline ends. Germline V CDR1 and CDR2: MNHEY, SVGAGI. The CDR3 has 13 residues. The CDR3 nucleotides read TGTGCCAGCAGCGCCGGGACTAACTATGGCTACACCTTC. It encodes CASSAGTNYGYTF.

There are many counts of this clonotype. The V and J genes are TRBV30 and TRBJ1-2, with D possibly TRBD1 on 5 matching bases. This CDR3 is built from 10 residues. The V gene lost 5 bases and the J gene lost 4 bases, with 5 bases spanning the gap. The germline V gene has CDR1 GTSNPN and CDR2 SVGIG (reference sequence). This CDR3 is CAWGGYGYTF. The CDR3 region has the DNA TGTGCCTGGGGGGGCTATGGCTACACCTTC.

The rearrangement uses TRBV12-3 or TRBV12-4 and TRBJ2-6; D gene uncertain. The CDR3 covers 13 residues. V was clipped by 6 bases and J by 4 bases, with 7 bases between them. CDR3 DNA: TGTGCCAGCAGGTGGTCGGGGGCCAACGTCCTGACTTTC. It codes for CASRWSGANVLTF.

The gene calls are TRBV5-1 and TRBJ2-2, with 10 bases lining up with TRBD1. V shed 2 bases and J 4 bases; nucleotides not matched to a gene: 11. CDR1 and CDR2 (germline): SGHRS, YFSETQ. CDR3 size: 18 residues. The CDR3 sequence: CASSFQTGTGVTTGELFF. The CDR3 bases are TGCGCCAGCAGCTTTCAAACCGGGACAGGGGTGACCACCGGGGAGCTGTTTTTT. Using reference TRBV5-1 and TRBJ2-2 for the parts outside the CDR3, the full variable domain is KAGVTQTPRYLIKTRGQQVTLSCSPISGHRSVSWYQQTPGQGLQFLFEYFSETQRNKGNFPGRFSGRQFSNSRSEMNVSTLELGDSALYLCASSFQTGTGVTTGELFFGEGSRLTVL.

This clonotype was seen ten or more times. The rearrangement uses TRBV29-1 and TRBJ1-2, with a weak D call TRBD1 (6 bases). There are 17 residues in the CDR3. Trimming pared 4 bases from V and 2 bases from J, leaving 23 bases between. Germline V gene lookup returns CDR1 SQVTM and CDR2 ANQGSEA. The CDR3 loop is CSVVKVAGDILNYGYTF. The CDR3 nucleotides read TGCAGCGTTGTTAAAGTGGCAGGGGATATACTCAACTATGGCTACACCTTC.

In this sample, this clonotype turned up many times. V and J are TRBV6-5 and TRBJ2-7; no definite D call. The V gene lost 8 bases and the J gene lost 4 bases, with 12 bases spanning the gap. Germline V gene lookup returns CDR1 MNHEY and CDR2 SVGAGI. The CDR3 extends over 12 amino acids. This CDR3 reads CASGQIPYEQYF. CDR3 sequence (DNA): TGTGCCAGCGGTCAGATACCTTACGAGCAGTACTTC.

The sample holds many counts of this clonotype. V usage is TRBV5-6 and J usage is TRBJ1-2; no clear D gene. V dropped 4 bases and J dropped 5 bases, with 12 bases sitting between them. The CDR3 is 13 amino acids. In germline, CDR1 is SGHDT, CDR2 YYEEEE. As DNA, the CDR3 is TGTGCCAGCAGCCCCCGAGAGGTTTATGGCTACACCTTC. Protein product: CASSPREVYGYTF.

This clonotype was seen once. The genes are TRBV2 and TRBJ2-7; D is perhaps TRBD1 (6 bases). Germline CDR1 reads SNHLY; CDR2 reads FYNNEI. Trimming removed 6 bases at V and 3 bases at J, with 15 bases between. The CDR3 extends over 14 amino acids. The CDR3 nucleotides read TGTGCCAGCAGCGTCGACAGGATCCTCTACGAGCAGTACTTC. Translating gives CASSVDRILYEQYF.

This clonotype was recorded a few times. The chain links TRBV28 to TRBJ2-7; TRBD1 matches 7 bases. This CDR3 region has 13 residues. The trim removed 5 bases at V and 5 bases at J, leaving 6 bases unmatched. Germline V lookup: CDR1 MDHEN, CDR2 SYDVKM. This CDR3 reads CASSQTGSHEQYF. CDR3 DNA sequence: TGTGCCAGCAGTCAGACAGGGTCCCACGAGCAGTACTTC.